Each of the 20 T cell receptor beta chains below was sequenced from the same sample in a study of PD-1 blockade in classical Hodgkin lymphoma. Sequencing was performed with immunoSEQ multiplex PCR; in TCRdb, only in-frame clones are kept and a portion is missing. The sample carries about 29,000 clones, approximately 85% recorded once. Every patient experienced relapse after autologous stem cell transplantation, and brentuximab vedotin exposure varied. Magnetic negative selection of thawed PBMCs was the method by which CD4+ T cells were purified. Sequencing was performed on CD4+ T cells from blood, taken at baseline. Receptors were obtained from a human donor with classical Hodgkin lymphoma.

The genes are TRBV5-1 and TRBJ2-3, with D tentatively TRBD2 (6 bases). Germline V gene data show CDR1 as SGHRS and CDR2 as YFSETQ. The CDR3 is 13 residues long. V dropped 6 bases and J dropped 2 bases, with 10 bases sitting between them. DNA of the CDR3: TGCGCCAGCAAACGCGGGAACACAGATACGCAGTATTTT. Translating gives CASKRGNTDTQYF.

The chain has TRBV25-1 and TRBJ1-4; 8 bases line up with TRBD1. The CDR3 sequence is 15 residues long. The V gene end was trimmed by 3 bases and the J gene end by 4 bases; junction bases not matched to a gene: 4. Germline-derived CDR1 and CDR2 are MGHDK and SYGVNS. The CDR3 DNA is TGTGCCAGCAGTGACCAGGGGGCAGGTAATGAAAAACTGTTTTTT. It yields the protein CASSDQGAGNEKLFF. Looking up the rest from reference TRBV25-1 and TRBJ1-4 gives the full variable domain: EADIYQTPRYLVIGTGKKITLECSQTMGHDKMYWYQQDPGMELHLIHYSYGVNSTEKGDLSSESTVSRIRTEHFPLTLESARPSHTSQYLCASSDQGAGNEKLFFGSGTQLSVL.

The chain employs TRBV28 and TRBJ2-3; the D is unclear. This CDR3 comprises 12 residues. Germline CDR1 and CDR2: MDHEN and SYDVKM. The V and J ends lost 7 bases and 4 bases respectively, with 9 bases between them. The CDR3 region is CASTAGPDTQYF. In DNA form, the CDR3 reads TGTGCCAGCACCGCCGGTCCAGATACGCAGTATTTT.

The chain uses TRBV4-3 and TRBJ1-1, with D possibly TRBD1 on 6 matching bases. This CDR3 spans 15 amino acids. Germline CDR1 and CDR2: LGHNA and YSLEER. Between the trimmed V and J ends, which lost 3 bases and 3 bases, there was a span of 14 bases. CDR3 in amino acids: CASSQDGKGDTEAFF. The CDR3 DNA reads as TGCGCCAGCAGCCAGGACGGGAAGGGGGACACTGAAGCTTTCTTT.

This clone was detected only a few times. J is TRBJ1-2 and V is TRBV21-1. TRBV21-1 constitutes a pseudogene. The CDR3 sequence is 13 residues long. The CDR3 here is CASIEVGIYGYTF. CDR3 DNA: TGTGCCAGCATTGAGGTAGGGATCTATGGCTACACCTTC.

The V and J genes are TRBV27 and TRBJ1-4; 7 nucleotides align to TRBD1. The germline V gene encodes CDR1 MNHEY and CDR2 SMNVEV (reference sequence). This CDR3 spans 16 amino acids. The ends lost 5 bases at V and 4 bases at J; junction bases unmatched: 10. Here the CDR3 DNA reads TGTGCCAGCAGTGCGCAGGGACAGACCGTTAATGAAAAACTGTTTTTT. Translated: CASSAQGQTVNEKLFF.

The genes are TRBV18 and TRBJ1-5; TRBD1 might be the D (5 bases). Trimming shortened V by 1 base and J by 7 bases, and 14 bases separated the two germline ends. CDR1 and CDR2 (germline): KGHSH, LQKENI. The CDR3 is made up of 15 amino acids. The DNA for the CDR3 is TGTGCCAGCTCACCACAAGAGGGGACGGAACAGCCCCAGCATTTT. Protein product: CASSPQEGTEQPQHF. The full variable domain, completed using reference TRBV18 and TRBJ1-5, is NAGVMQNPRHLVRRRGQEARLRCSPMKGHSHVYWYRQLPEEGLKFMVYLQKENIIDESGMPKERFSAEFPKEGPSILRIQQVVRGDSAAYFCASSPQEGTEQPQHFGDGTRLSIL.

The chain carries TRBV30 and TRBJ2-2, with TRBD2 as a possible D gene (7 bases). Germline V gene lookup returns CDR1 GTSNPN and CDR2 SVGIG (reference sequence). With 2 bases removed from V and 4 bases from J, the gap between germline ends came to 11 bases. This CDR3 contains 14 residues. CDR3 sequence: CAWSQGRGTGELFF. The DNA for the CDR3 is TGTGCCTGGAGTCAGGGGAGGGGCACCGGGGAGCTGTTTTTT.

The chain combines TRBV19 with TRBJ1-5, with D tentatively TRBD1 (5 bases). The germline gives CDR1 LNHDA, CDR2 SQIVND (reference sequence). Trimming left V 8 bases short and J 0 bases short, with 17 bases between. The CDR3 contains 16 residues. DNA of the CDR3: TGTGCCAGTGGGACCTGGATAGTATCTAGCAATCAGCCCCAGCATTTT. It codes for CASGTWIVSSNQPQHF.

The chain carries TRBV7-2 and TRBJ2-3; 9 nucleotides agree with TRBD2. CDR3 length equals 15 residues. The germline CDR1 and CDR2 sequences are SGHTA and FQGNSA. V lost 1 base, J lost 5 bases, and 4 bases stayed unmatched. This CDR3 reads CASSLGGLARDTQYF. The CDR3, as DNA: TGTGCCAGCAGCTTAGGGGGACTAGCACGAGATACGCAGTATTTT.

V usage is TRBV11-2 and J usage is TRBJ2-7; TRBD2 might be the D (5 bases). Between the trimmed V and J ends, which lost 5 bases and 4 bases, there was a span of 15 bases. Germline CDR1 SGHAT, CDR2 FQNNGV. This CDR3 contains 14 residues. In DNA, the CDR3 is TGTGCCAGCAGCCCCCGGGATTGGACTTACGAGCAGTACTTC. This gives the protein CASSPRDWTYEQYF.

The table lists this clone with a count of one. The chain uses TRBV10-3 and TRBJ1-1, with 9 bases fitting TRBD1. V gave up 11 bases and J gave up 1 base; unmatched junction bases: 5. The germline V gene has CDR1 ENHRY and CDR2 SYGVKD. The length of the CDR3 is 13 residues. CDR3 protein: CAADRGKNTEAFF. The CDR3, as DNA: TGTGCCGCAGACAGGGGGAAGAACACTGAAGCTTTCTTT.

The chain joins TRBV10-3 to TRBJ2-2, with 7 bases identical to TRBD1. Germline V gives CDR1 ENHRY, CDR2 SYGVKD. The CDR3 totals 13 residues. The V gene end was trimmed by 2 bases and the J gene end by 6 bases; junction bases not matched to a gene: 0. The CDR3 region is CAISERGPGELFF. Written as DNA, the CDR3 is TGTGCCATCAGTGAGAGGGGGCCCGGGGAGCTGTTTTTT.

The rearrangement links TRBV5-8 to TRBJ1-3; D is unresolved. V gave up 0 bases and J gave up 4 bases, with 11 bases separating them. CDR3 length: 15 amino acids. Germline V gene sequence: CDR1 SGHTS, CDR2 YDEGEE. CDR3 amino acids: CASSLEAVSGNTIYF. For the CDR3, the DNA is TGTGCCAGCAGCTTGGAGGCAGTAAGCGGAAACACCATATATTTT.

The chain carries TRBV6-6 and TRBJ1-4, with 10 positions matching TRBD1. V shed 6 bases, J shed 0 bases, and the junction held 4 bases outside the gene matches. CDR3 length: 16 residues. CDR1 is MNHNY, CDR2 SVGAGI, per germline (reference sequence). The CDR3 loop reads CASSSGQGATNEKLFF. DNA of the CDR3: TGTGCCAGCAGCTCCGGACAGGGGGCAACTAATGAAAAACTGTTTTTT.

This chain connects TRBV11-3 to TRBJ2-2; D unresolved. Germline-derived CDR1 and CDR2 are SGHNT and YENEEA. Deletions cut 0 bases from V and 3 bases from J, with 2 bases between. This CDR3 is 13 amino acids long. CDR3 residues: CASSLEYTGELFF. The CDR3 coding sequence is TGTGCCAGCAGCTTAGAGTACACCGGGGAGCTGTTTTTT.

The V call is TRBV18, the J call TRBJ2-1; D may be TRBD1 (5 bases). The CDR3 length is 18 residues. Trimming pared 1 base from V and 1 base from J, leaving 17 bases between. Germline V gene lookup returns CDR1 KGHSH and CDR2 LQKENI. CDR3: CASSPLTVGVGSYNEQFF. CDR3 DNA sequence: TGTGCCAGCTCACCACTGACAGTTGGGGTAGGGTCCTACAATGAGCAGTTCTTC.

V is TRBV10-1 and J is TRBJ2-7; 8 bases align to TRBD2. CDR3 size: 16 residues. Losses at the gene ends were 4 bases for V and 3 bases for J; bases not matched to a gene: 11. Germline V lookup: CDR1 WNHNN, CDR2 SYGVQD (reference sequence). Here the CDR3 reads CASSARTSRSGYEQYF. The DNA of the CDR3 is TGCGCCAGCAGTGCGCGGACTAGCCGGAGTGGCTACGAGCAGTACTTC.

The CDR3 DNA sequence: TGTGCCAGCAGCGTGGACCACTCGGCGGGCTATGGCTACACCTTC. Translating it yields CASSVDHSAGYGYTF. The chain carries TRBV9 and TRBJ1-2; D unclear. This CDR3 contains 15 residues. The germline V gene encodes CDR1 SGDLS and CDR2 YYNGEE. V was cut by 2 bases and J by 4 bases, with 15 bases left in between.

This clone was seen once. V and J are TRBV4-3 and TRBJ1-6; D gene unclear. Germline V CDR1 and CDR2: LGHNA, YSLEER. V was pared by 1 base and J by 13 bases, with 11 bases between. The CDR3 covers 13 residues. CDR3 sequence: CASSQGRMGPLHF. CDR3 bases: TGCGCCAGCAGCCAAGGGAGAATGGGGCCCCTCCACTTT.